This T cell receptor (beta chain) was identified in a study of CD8 T cells in Susac syndrome (dated by TCRdb to about 2019). As for the study more broadly: Among the sequenced Susac syndrome patients, more than 5 had clinically active disease and fewer than ten were in clinical remission. At blood withdrawal, Susac syndrome patients were therapy-naive, treated with corticosteroids (with IVIg additionally given to some), or treated with IVIg alone. The study used repertoire sequencing to test whether antigen drove CD8+ T cell activation and differentiation in Susac syndrome. The clonality of the CD8+ T cell repertoire was compared across approximately 11 healthy donors, some 14 Susac syndrome patients and around 16 multiple sclerosis patients.

The CDR3 measures 14 amino acids from cysteine to phenylalanine. Only the CDR3 DNA is retained, 42 bases long and in frame from the first base. Looking up the germline V gene (reference sequence) yields CDR1 SEHNR and CDR2 FQNEAQ. Deletion took 4 bases off V and 6 bases off J, with a span of 15 bases between the germline ends. Worth noting for this clonotype: It lacks a known antigen. No clone much larger than this one lies a single base away; base qualities are absent.

Peripheral blood CD8+ and CD4+ T cells from healthy donors, Susac syndrome patients and multiple sclerosis patients were profiled using high-throughput TCR beta sequencing. The Susac syndrome patients fulfilled recently defined diagnostic criteria for definite or probable disease. CD8+ TEMRA cells were enriched by FACS, while bulk CD8+ and CD4+ T cells were purified by magnetic negative isolation. Blood was drawn into EDTA tubes, processed within 24 hours, and PBMCs were isolated by density gradient centrifugation. PBMCs intended for TCR sequencing were frozen in liquid nitrogen and were later thawed in a 37 degrees C water bath. A purity of at least 90% was achieved for sorted or isolated CD4+, CD8+ and CD8+ TEMRA cells. Study-wide findings and limitations: Under 20 and five Susac-specific public clones were found in the total CD8+ and CD8+ TEMRA repertoires, respectively. Clonal expansion was seen in Susac syndrome CD8+ repertoires, peaking in CD8+ TEMRA cells and being greater in clinically active patients than in remitting ones. The TCR sequencing and HLA analysis was acknowledged to have included a relatively small number of individuals.

RNA was extracted with the RNeasy kit and about 0.5 to 1 ug was reverse transcribed using random hexamers. The immunoSEQ multiplex PCR assay, covering 54 Vbeta and 13 Jbeta segments, was used to amplify TCR beta CDR3 regions. PCR amplification bias was corrected using a synthetic template baseline for primer optimization and computational correction. Processing in the source paper ran as follows. Reads were annotated to V, D and J genes per IMGT and analyzed with immunoSEQ Analyzer, keeping only productive sequences. Clonality was computed as one minus Shannon entropy normalized by log2 of the number of productive unique sequences. Public and private clones were assessed among the 100 most prevalent clones of each patient and control. Clones were defined as Susac-specific when absent from the healthy and MS cohorts, from roughly 1,000 published viral clones and from other ImmuneACCESS disease sequences. TCRdb applied fastp at Q25 and MiXCR to the public reads, then kept only in-frame beta chains. Merged by CDR3 protein, the rows form single entries marked with the most common genes and DNA. The V and J calls reflect TCRdb's pipeline rather than the authors' work. This sample has roughly 76,000 distinct CDR3 sequences in its table, and approximately 93% of those were observed once. 0.45% to 0.55% of the sample is in the top ten clones.

This sequence originates from a human donor with Susac syndrome. The chain uses TRBV7-9 and TRBJ1-2; 6 matching bases give a weak D call of TRBD1. What was sequenced was CD8+ T cells from PBMCs. The CDR3 reads as follows: CASSYWTGADGYTF. The DNA sequence is TGTGCCAGCAGCTATTGGACGGGGGCGGATGGCTACACCTTC.